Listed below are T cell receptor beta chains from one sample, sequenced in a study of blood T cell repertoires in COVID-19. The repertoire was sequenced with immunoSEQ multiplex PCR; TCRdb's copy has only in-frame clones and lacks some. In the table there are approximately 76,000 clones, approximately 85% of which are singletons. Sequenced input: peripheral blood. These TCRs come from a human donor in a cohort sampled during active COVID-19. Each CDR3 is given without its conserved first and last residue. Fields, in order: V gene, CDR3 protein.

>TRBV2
ASRGGLAKFNEQF
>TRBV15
ATSRGQGYGANVLT
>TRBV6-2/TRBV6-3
ASSNGQGVTGELF
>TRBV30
AWRTPGQGYGYT
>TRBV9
ASSGDPRDRINSNQPQH
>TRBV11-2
ASSSQPGTGGGELF
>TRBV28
ASIPQQGSPIYEQY
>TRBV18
ASSPRASSHNEQF
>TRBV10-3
AITAGGQSGRYEQY
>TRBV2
ASTGQGANEQF
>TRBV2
ASSIGGRGAEAF
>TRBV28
ASSSPTGAEAESYEQY
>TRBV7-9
ASSSTTGTRLF
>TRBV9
ASSDQRSGHYNEQF
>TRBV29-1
SVVFSYNEQF
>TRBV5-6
ASSLGRGPRAQY
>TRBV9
ASSVDPTSGSGTDTQY
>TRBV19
ASSSRTGVMNTEAF
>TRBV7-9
ASSFRETSYEQY
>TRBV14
ASSPSGRGSYNEQF
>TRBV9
ASSVDGSTDTQY
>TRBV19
ASSGTANEKLF
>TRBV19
ASPIGRNSHSTDTQY
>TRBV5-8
ASSQRDRGGYT
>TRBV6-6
ASSQRLAGVLVGEQF
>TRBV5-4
ASSLASGRGTDTQY
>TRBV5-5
ASKWVGFGGNEQY
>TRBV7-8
ASSTPLAGDEQY
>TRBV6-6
ASSPQGPYNEQF
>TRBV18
ASSPGTPGETQY
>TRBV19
ASTPRALLAGGSDEQF
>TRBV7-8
ASSRDRVSEQY
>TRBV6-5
ASTRDRDSPLH